The text below deals with one TCR beta chain. The data are from a study of blood T cell repertoires in COVID-19. Study summary: Some COVID-19 samples were acute and others convalescent; all came from the United States, Italy and Spain. PBMCs, B-cell-depleted T cells, or T cells were the source of the cDNA or gDNA that made up the material.

Authors' analysis steps: Nucleated cell number was recorded as an estimate derived from reference gene primer amplification. TCRdb's table, derived via immunoSEQ multiplex PCR, lists solely in-frame clones and lacks some. The V and J calls and clone size were taken over from that table, and D and trimming were inferred from the DNA. Of more than 45,000 clones listed, 90% were seen once; the top ten hold less than 6.5%. The CDR3 has 11 residues. CDR1 MNHNY and CDR2 SVGAGI come from the germline V gene (reference sequence). Deletions cut 2 bases from V and 11 bases from J, with 7 bases between. The TCR was taken from a man between 65 and 85 years old with acute or convalescent COVID-19. Source material: peripheral blood. The rearrangement uses TRBV6-6 and TRBJ1-5; weak D call: TRBD1 (6 bases). For the CDR3, the DNA is TGTGCCAGCAGTTACCAGGGGTCCCAGCATTTT. Amino acid sequence: CASSYQGSQHF.